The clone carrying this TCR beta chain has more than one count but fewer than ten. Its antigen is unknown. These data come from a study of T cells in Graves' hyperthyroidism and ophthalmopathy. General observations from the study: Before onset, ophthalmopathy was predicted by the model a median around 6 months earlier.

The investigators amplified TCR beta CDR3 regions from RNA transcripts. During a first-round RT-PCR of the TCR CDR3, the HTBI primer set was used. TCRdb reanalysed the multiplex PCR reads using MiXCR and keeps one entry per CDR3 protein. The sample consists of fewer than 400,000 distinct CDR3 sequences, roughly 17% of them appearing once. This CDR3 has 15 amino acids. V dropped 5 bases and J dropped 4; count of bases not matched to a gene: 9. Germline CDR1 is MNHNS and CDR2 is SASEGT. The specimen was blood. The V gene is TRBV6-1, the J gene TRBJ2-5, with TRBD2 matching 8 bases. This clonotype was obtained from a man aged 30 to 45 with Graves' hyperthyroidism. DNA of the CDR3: TGTGCCAGCAGTTGGGGAGCGGGAGATCGAGAGACCCAGTACTTC. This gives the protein CASSWGAGDRETQYF.